This TCR beta chain was identified during a study of T-cell memory formation after mild COVID-19. Germline CDR1 SGHTA, CDR2 FQGNSA. The V end lost 5 bases, the J end lost 6 bases, and 12 bases lay between the germline ends. This CDR3 has 13 residues. TCRdb re-called the 5' RACE reads through MiXCR, storing one row per CDR3 protein. This table has around 140,000 distinct CDR3 sequences, under 25% appearing once. This clonotype was detected a few times. Input material: PBMCs or a T cell subset sorted from them (not recorded which). J is TRBJ2-3 and V is TRBV7-2, with TRBD1 as a possible D gene (6 bases). This sequence originates from an adult woman who had mild COVID-19 (a few samples of this study predate the infection). Cell type and time point are not known. The CDR3 coding sequence is TGTGCCAGCAGCCTACAGGGCGTGGATACGCAGTATTTT. As protein: CASSLQGVDTQYF. Supplemented by reference TRBV7-2 and TRBJ2-3, the full variable domain reads GAGVSQSPSNKVTEKGKDVELRCDPISGHTALYWYRQSLGQGLEFLIYFQGNSAPDKSGLPSDRFSAERTGGSVSTLTIQRTQQEDSAVYLCASSLQGVDTQYFGPGTRLTVL.